These T cell receptor beta chains were read from a single sample in a study of T-cell reconstitution after alpha-beta-depleted transplantation in children. TCRdb called the PCR reads again in MiXCR, with one record for every CDR3 protein. The top ten clones hold under 30% of a sample with around 960,000 distinct CDR3 sequences, about 29% of them seen once. The sequencing used PBMCs, mostly from graft donor cells, collected 360 days after TCRalphabeta/CD19-depleted stem cell transplant. Receptor source: a boy younger than two who had a stem cell transplant for SCID, so the T cells may come from the graft donor. The CDR3 runs from the conserved cysteine through the conserved F or W. Fields, in order: clone size, J gene, V gene, D gene, CDR3 protein, CDR3 DNA. The D gene is left open where the match is weak. The size field is filled for only some rows; it gives once, few, many or a size class.

>-|TRBJ1-4|TRBV7-8|-
CASSLFLGNEKLFF
TGTGCCAGCAGCCTATTTTTGGGAAATGAAAAACTGTTTTTT
>-|TRBJ1-1|TRBV12-3/TRBV12-4|-
CASSLGTAFF
TGTGCCAGCAGTTTAGGTACGGCTTTCTTT
>-|TRBJ1-1|TRBV28|-
CASSLQTGGGYEAFF
TGTGCCAGCAGTCTACAAACAGGAGGCGGGTATGAAGCTTTCTTT
>-|TRBJ2-5|TRBV5-1|TRBD2
CASSQLAGGPLGETQYF
TGCGCCAGCAGCCAACTAGCGGGGGGGCCGTTGGGTGAGACCCAGTACTTC
>many|TRBJ2-5|TRBV12-3/TRBV12-4|-
CASIAGGNQGETQYF
TGTGCCAGCATTGCCGGCGGGAATCAGGGGGAGACCCAGTACTTC
>few|TRBJ1-1|TRBV20-1|-
CSVPRGGNTEAFF
TGCAGTGTTCCCAGGGGCGGCAACACTGAAGCTTTCTTT
>-|TRBJ2-1|TRBV28|-
CASSFFPLGGAEQFF
TGTGCCAGCAGTTTCTTCCCCCTGGGGGGAGCTGAGCAGTTCTTC
>few|TRBJ1-2|TRBV6-5|-
CASSYFSDANYGYTF
TGTGCCAGCAGTTACTTTTCGGACGCTAACTATGGCTACACCTTC
>many|TRBJ2-2|TRBV12-3/TRBV12-4|TRBD2
CASSLTSGGAVFVGELFF
TGTGCCAGCAGTTTGACTAGCGGGGGGGCGGTTTTCGTCGGGGAGCTGTTTTTT
>-|TRBJ2-1|TRBV5-1|-
CASSLARGRDNEQFF
TGCGCCAGCAGCTTGGCGAGGGGACGGGACAATGAGCAGTTCTTC
>many|TRBJ2-3|TRBV5-1|-
CASSLVPTDTQYF
TGCGCCAGCAGCTTGGTCCCCACAGATACGCAGTATTTT
>-|TRBJ2-7|TRBV27|-
CASSLLVSRSPYEQYF
TGTGCCAGCAGTTTATTGGTTAGCAGGTCACCGTACGAGCAGTACTTC
>-|TRBJ2-3|TRBV24-1|-
CATSGDSSDTQYF
TGTGCCACCAGTGGTGACTCGTCGGATACGCAGTATTTT
>-|TRBJ2-3|TRBV5-1|-
CASSLGGTPTDTQYF
TGCGCCAGCAGCTTAGGGGGTACACCCACAGATACGCAGTATTTT
>few|TRBJ2-7|TRBV5-1|-
CATARDKDYEQYF
TGCGCCACCGCGCGGGACAAAGACTACGAGCAGTACTTC
>-|TRBJ2-1|TRBV6-1|TRBD2
CASSPGLAGARGKFF
TGTGCCAGCAGCCCGGGACTAGCGGGGGCGAGAGGGAAGTTCTTC
>-|TRBJ1-1|TRBV6-5|-
CASSYLDPGHTEAFF
TGTGCCAGCAGTTACTTGGACCCCGGGCACACTGAAGCTTTCTTT
>-|TRBJ1-6|TRBV7-2|-
CASRLGPDILGSPLHF
TGTGCCAGCAGGTTGGGCCCTGACATCCTCGGTTCACCCCTCCACTTT
>few|TRBJ2-7|TRBV10-3|TRBD1
CAIRGPAGGYEQYF
TGTGCCATCAGGGGCCCGGCAGGGGGCTACGAGCAGTACTTC
>few|TRBJ2-7|TRBV10-3|-
CATSNPAGSGEQYF
TGTGCCACCTCGAATCCAGCGGGTTCAGGCGAGCAGTACTTC
>-|TRBJ2-5|TRBV5-1|-
CASSPNGPGTQYF
TGCGCCAGCAGCCCGAATGGGCCAGGAACCCAGTACTTC
>-|TRBJ1-5|TRBV19|-
CASSTTGLQPQHF
TGTGCCAGTAGTACAACAGGACTTCAGCCCCAGCATTTT
>few|TRBJ2-7|TRBV4-3|-
CASSQVPVNRDEQYF
TGCGCCAGCAGCCAAGTTCCCGTGAACCGAGACGAGCAGTACTTC
>-|TRBJ2-3|TRBV2|TRBD1
CASRTGGETDTQYF
TGTGCCAGCAGGACAGGGGGAGAAACAGATACGCAGTATTTT
>-|TRBJ1-1|TRBV4-2|-
CASSLSGQVMGTEAFF
TGTGCCAGCAGCCTAAGTGGCCAAGTGATGGGCACTGAAGCTTTCTTT
>few|TRBJ2-2|TRBV6-1|-
CASKGGNTGELFF
TGTGCCAGCAAGGGGGGAAACACCGGGGAGCTGTTTTTT
>-|TRBJ2-3|TRBV6-2/TRBV6-3|TRBD2
CASSYSKVLAGGPPLDTQYF
TGTGCCAGCAGTTACTCGAAGGTACTAGCGGGGGGACCACCGTTAGATACGCAGTATTTT
>few|TRBJ2-7|TRBV4-1|-
CASSQLAASFYEQYF
TGCGCCAGCAGCCAGTTGGCAGCCTCCTTCTACGAGCAGTACTTC
>few|TRBJ2-3|TRBV20-1|-
CSARFRVRTDTQYF
TGCAGTGCTAGATTCAGGGTTCGCACAGATACGCAGTATTTT
>few|TRBJ2-7|TRBV12-3/TRBV12-4|-
CASSLLAGAREQYF
TGTGCCAGCAGTTTACTGGCAGGGGCGCGGGAGCAGTACTTC
>many|TRBJ2-7|TRBV5-1|TRBD1
CASRRQGRYDEQYF
TGCGCCAGCCGCCGACAGGGACGGTACGACGAGCAGTACTTC
>few|TRBJ2-5|TRBV4-1|TRBD2
CASSQDPGGLAWVETQYF
TGCGCCAGCAGCCAAGATCCCGGAGGACTAGCGTGGGTAGAGACCCAGTACTTC
>few|TRBJ2-1|TRBV20-1|TRBD2
CSASSGFSYNEQFF
TGCAGTGCTTCTAGCGGGTTCTCCTACAATGAGCAGTTCTTC
>-|TRBJ2-5|TRBV10-3|-
CAISESNSQETQYF
TGTGCCATCAGTGAGTCGAATTCTCAAGAGACCCAGTACTTC
>few|TRBJ2-1|TRBV5-6|TRBD1
CASSLVTGGTDEQFF
TGTGCCAGCAGCTTGGTGACAGGGGGCACGGATGAGCAGTTCTTC
>-|TRBJ2-3|TRBV7-9|-
CASSLVRGITDTQYF
TGTGCCAGCAGCTTAGTCCGGGGGATCACAGATACGCAGTATTTT
>few|TRBJ1-2|TRBV20-1|-
CSARRTFNYGYTF
TGCAGTGCTAGAAGGACGTTTAACTATGGCTACACCTTC
>-|TRBJ2-3|TRBV9|TRBD2
CASSERGSGDTQYF
TGTGCCAGCAGTGAGCGGGGAAGTGGAGATACGCAGTATTTT
>many|TRBJ1-2|TRBV20-1|-
CSATVGSWIYGYTF
TGCAGTGCTACTGTGGGATCGTGGATATATGGCTACACCTTC
>few|TRBJ2-3|TRBV5-1|-
CASSLVQGQVGTDTQYF
TGCGCCAGCAGCTTGGTCCAGGGGCAGGTTGGCACAGATACGCAGTATTTT
>-|TRBJ2-5|TRBV5-1|-
CASRVADEETQYF
TGCGCCAGCAGGGTGGCGGATGAAGAGACCCAGTACTTC
>-|TRBJ2-7|TRBV5-1|-
CASSLAQANYEQYF
TGCGCCAGCAGCTTGGCACAGGCCAACTACGAGCAGTACTTC
>-|TRBJ2-2|TRBV27|-
CASSLTGSGTGELFF
TGTGCCAGCAGTTTAACGGGATCGGGGACCGGGGAGCTGTTTTTT
>few|TRBJ2-1|TRBV4-3|-
CASSQEPGVWQFF
TGCGCCAGCAGCCAAGAACCAGGGGTATGGCAGTTCTTC
>-|TRBJ2-7|TRBV12-3/TRBV12-4|-
CASAFRGTGIPPSSYEQYF
TGTGCCAGCGCTTTTCGGGGAACAGGGATTCCCCCAAGCTCCTACGAGCAGTACTTC